The source of this TCR beta chain is a study of response to subunit inactivated influenza vaccine. Study findings and constraints: Each seasonal flu vaccination may recruit only limited new T cells, authors suggested.

V gave up 5 bases and J gave up 7 bases, with 12 bases separating them. This CDR3 is built from 13 residues. With regard to this clonotype: Antigen unknown.

A single record per CDR3 protein comes from TCRdb applying MiXCR to the RT-PCR reads. The data show hundreds of thousands of distinct CDR3 sequences, 25% seen once. The chain recombines TRBV12-3 or TRBV12-4 with TRBJ1-5, with D maybe TRBD1 (6 bases). Sequenced here: CD4+ T cells sorted from PBMCs, sampled 4 to 6 days after vaccination. The sequence was obtained from a man in his fifties or sixties who received an inactivated influenza vaccine. CDR3 sequence reads: CASSQGQTQPQHF. The CDR3 bases are TGTGCCAGCAGTCAGGGGCAGACCCAGCCCCAGCATTTT.